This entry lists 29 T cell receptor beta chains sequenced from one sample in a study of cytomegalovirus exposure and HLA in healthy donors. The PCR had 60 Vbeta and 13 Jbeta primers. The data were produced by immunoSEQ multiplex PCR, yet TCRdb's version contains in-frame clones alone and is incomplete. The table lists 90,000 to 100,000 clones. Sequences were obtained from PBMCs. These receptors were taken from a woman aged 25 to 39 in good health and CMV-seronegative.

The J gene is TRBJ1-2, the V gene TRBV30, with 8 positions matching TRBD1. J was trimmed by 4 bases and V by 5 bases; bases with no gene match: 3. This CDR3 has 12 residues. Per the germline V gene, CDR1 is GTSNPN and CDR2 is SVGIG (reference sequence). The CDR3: CAWDRGVYGYTF. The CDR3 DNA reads TGTGCCTGGGACAGGGGAGTCTATGGCTACACCTTC.

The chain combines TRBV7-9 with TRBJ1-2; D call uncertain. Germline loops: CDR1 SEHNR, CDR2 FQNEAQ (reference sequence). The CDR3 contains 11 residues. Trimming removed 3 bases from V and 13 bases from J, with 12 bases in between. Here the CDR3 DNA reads TGTGCCAGCAGCTTTCCGGGAAACCCCACCTTC. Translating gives CASSFPGNPTF.

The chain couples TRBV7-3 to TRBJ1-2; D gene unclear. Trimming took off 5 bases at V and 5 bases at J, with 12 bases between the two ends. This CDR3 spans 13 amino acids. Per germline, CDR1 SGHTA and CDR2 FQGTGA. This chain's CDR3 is CASSPDTGYGYTF. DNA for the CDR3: TGTGCCAGCAGCCCCGATACGGGGTATGGCTACACCTTC.

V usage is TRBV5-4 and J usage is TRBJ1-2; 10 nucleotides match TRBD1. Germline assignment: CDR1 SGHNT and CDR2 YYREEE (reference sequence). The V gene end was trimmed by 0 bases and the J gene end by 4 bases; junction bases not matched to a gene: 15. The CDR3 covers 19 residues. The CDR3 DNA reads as TGTGCCAGCAGCTTGGCTGGAGTCCCCGGGACAGGGGACGGCTATGGCTACACCTTC. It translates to CASSLAGVPGTGDGYGYTF.

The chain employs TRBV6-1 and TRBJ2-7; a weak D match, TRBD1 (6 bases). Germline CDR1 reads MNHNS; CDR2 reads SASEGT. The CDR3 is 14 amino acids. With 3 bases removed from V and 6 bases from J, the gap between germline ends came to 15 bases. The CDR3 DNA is TGTGCCAGCAGTGAGGGGACAAGGTCGGGCGAGCAGTACTTC. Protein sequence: CASSEGTRSGEQYF.

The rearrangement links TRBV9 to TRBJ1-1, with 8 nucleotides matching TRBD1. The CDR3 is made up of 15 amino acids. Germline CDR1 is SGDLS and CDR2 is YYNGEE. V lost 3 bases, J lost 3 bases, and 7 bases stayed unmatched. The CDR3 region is CASSAAQGAHTEAFF. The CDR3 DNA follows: TGTGCCAGCAGCGCGGCGCAGGGGGCCCACACTGAAGCTTTCTTT.

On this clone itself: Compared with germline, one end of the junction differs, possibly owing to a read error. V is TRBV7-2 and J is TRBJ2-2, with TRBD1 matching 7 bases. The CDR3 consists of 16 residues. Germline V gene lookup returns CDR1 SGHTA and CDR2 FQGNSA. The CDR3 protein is CASNLMTGWGTGELFF. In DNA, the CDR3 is TGTGCCAGCAACTTAATGACAGGGTGGGGCACCGGGGAGCTGTTTTTT. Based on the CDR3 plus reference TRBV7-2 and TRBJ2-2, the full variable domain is GAGVSQSPSNKVTEKGKDVELRCDPISGHTALYWYRQSLGQGLEFLIYFQGNSAPDKSGLPSDRFSAERTGGSVSTLTIQRTQQEDSAVYLCASNLMTGWGTGELFFGEGSRLTVL.

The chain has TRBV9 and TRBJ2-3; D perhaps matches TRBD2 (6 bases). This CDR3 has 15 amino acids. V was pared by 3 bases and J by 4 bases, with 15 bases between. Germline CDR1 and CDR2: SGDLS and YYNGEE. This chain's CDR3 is CASSGGGTAADTQYF. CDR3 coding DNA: TGTGCCAGCAGCGGGGGCGGGACTGCTGCAGATACGCAGTATTTT.

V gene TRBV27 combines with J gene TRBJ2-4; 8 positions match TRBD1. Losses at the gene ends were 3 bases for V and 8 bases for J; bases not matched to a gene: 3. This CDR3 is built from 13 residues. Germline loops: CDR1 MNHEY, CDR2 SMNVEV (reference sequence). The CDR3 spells CASSLTGDDIQYF. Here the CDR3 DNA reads TGTGCCAGCAGTTTGACAGGGGACGACATTCAGTACTTC.

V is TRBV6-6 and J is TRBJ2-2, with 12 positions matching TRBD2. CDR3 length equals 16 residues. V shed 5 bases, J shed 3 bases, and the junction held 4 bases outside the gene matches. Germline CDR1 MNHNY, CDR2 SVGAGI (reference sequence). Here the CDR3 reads CASSRLAGEYTGELFF. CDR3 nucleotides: TGTGCCAGCAGTAGACTAGCGGGGGAATACACCGGGGAGCTGTTTTTT.

CDR3 coding DNA: TGTGCCAGCAGCCAAGACGGGACAGGGTATGGCGAGCAGTACTTC. Translating it yields CASSQDGTGYGEQYF. The chain couples TRBV4-2 to TRBJ2-7, with 9 positions matching TRBD1. The CDR3 loop spans 15 amino acids. The J segment lost 6 bases and the V segment lost 0 bases, leaving 6 bases of the junction unmatched. The V gene's germline CDR1 is LGHNA and CDR2 YNFKEQ.

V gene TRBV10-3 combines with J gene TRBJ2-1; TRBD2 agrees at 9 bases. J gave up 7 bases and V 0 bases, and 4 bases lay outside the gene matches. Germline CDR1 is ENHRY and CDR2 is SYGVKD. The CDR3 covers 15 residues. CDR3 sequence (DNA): TGTGCCATCAGTGAGTCGTTAGCGGGAGCGAATGAGCAGTTCTTC. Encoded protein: CAISESLAGANEQFF.

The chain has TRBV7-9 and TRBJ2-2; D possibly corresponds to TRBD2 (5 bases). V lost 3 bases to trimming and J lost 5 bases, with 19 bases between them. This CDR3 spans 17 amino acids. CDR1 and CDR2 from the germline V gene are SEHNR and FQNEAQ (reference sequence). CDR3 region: CASSFSGGQTRTGELFF. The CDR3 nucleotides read TGTGCCAGCAGCTTTTCGGGCGGGCAAACGAGGACCGGGGAGCTGTTTTTT.

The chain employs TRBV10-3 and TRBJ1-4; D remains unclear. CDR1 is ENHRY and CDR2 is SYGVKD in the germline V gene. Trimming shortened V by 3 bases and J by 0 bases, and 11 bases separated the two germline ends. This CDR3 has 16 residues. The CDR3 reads CAISDFLNATNEKLFF. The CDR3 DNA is TGTGCCATCAGTGACTTCCTTAATGCAACTAATGAAAAACTGTTTTTT.

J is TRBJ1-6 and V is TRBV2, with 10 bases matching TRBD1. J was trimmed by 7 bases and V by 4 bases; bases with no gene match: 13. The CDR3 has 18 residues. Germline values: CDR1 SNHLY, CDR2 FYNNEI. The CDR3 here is CASSAPRTGGVLNSPLHF. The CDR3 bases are TGTGCCAGCAGTGCGCCTCGGACAGGGGGAGTCTTGAATTCACCCCTCCACTTT.

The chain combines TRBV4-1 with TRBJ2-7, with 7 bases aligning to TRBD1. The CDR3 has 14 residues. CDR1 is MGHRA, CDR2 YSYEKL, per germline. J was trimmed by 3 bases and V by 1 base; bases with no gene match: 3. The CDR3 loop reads CASSQVQGSYEQYF. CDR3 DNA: TGCGCCAGCAGCCAAGTACAGGGGAGCTACGAGCAGTACTTC.

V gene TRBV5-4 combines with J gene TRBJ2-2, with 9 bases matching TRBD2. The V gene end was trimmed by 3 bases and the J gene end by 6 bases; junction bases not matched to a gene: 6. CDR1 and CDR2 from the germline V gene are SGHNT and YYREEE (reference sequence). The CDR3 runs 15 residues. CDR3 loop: CASSSRASGAGELFF. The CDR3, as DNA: TGTGCCAGCAGCTCGCGGGCTAGCGGGGCCGGGGAGCTGTTTTTT.

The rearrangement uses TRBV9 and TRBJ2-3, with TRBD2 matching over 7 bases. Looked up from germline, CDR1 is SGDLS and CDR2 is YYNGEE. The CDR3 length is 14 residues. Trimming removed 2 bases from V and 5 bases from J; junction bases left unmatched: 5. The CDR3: CASSVSGKLDTQYF. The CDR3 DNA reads TGTGCCAGCAGCGTCAGCGGGAAGCTAGATACGCAGTATTTT.

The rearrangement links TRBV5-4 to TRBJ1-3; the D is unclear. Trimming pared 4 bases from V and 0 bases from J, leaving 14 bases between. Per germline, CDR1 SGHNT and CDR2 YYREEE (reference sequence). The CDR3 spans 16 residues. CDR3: CASSPPRGGSGNTIYF. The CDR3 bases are TGTGCCAGCAGCCCCCCAAGAGGAGGCTCTGGAAACACCATATATTTT.

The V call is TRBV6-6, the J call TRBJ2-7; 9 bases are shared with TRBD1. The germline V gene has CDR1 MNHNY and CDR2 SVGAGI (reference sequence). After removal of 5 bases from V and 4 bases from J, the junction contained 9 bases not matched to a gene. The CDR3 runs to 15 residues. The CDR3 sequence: CASSAPRDRVYEQYF. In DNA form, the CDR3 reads TGTGCCAGCAGTGCGCCCCGGGACAGGGTATACGAGCAGTACTTC.

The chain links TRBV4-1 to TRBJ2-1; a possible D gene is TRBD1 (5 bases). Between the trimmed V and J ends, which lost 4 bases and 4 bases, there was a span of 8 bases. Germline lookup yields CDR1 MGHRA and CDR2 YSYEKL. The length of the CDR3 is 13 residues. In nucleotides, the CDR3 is TGCGCCAGCAGCCTGGACACTTACAATGAGCAGTTCTTC. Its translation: CASSLDTYNEQFF.

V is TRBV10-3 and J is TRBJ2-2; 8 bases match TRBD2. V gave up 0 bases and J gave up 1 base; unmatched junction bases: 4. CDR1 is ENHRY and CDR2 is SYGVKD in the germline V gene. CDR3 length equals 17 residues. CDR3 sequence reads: CAISESGREGNTGELFF. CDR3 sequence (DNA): TGTGCCATCAGTGAGTCGGGACGGGAGGGGAACACCGGGGAGCTGTTTTTT.

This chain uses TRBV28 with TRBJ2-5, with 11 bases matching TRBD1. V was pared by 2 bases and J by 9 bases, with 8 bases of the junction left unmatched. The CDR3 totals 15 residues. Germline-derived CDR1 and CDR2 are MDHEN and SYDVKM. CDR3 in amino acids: CASSLPSGQGVAQYF. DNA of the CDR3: TGTGCCAGCAGTTTACCCTCGGGACAGGGGGTAGCCCAGTACTTC.

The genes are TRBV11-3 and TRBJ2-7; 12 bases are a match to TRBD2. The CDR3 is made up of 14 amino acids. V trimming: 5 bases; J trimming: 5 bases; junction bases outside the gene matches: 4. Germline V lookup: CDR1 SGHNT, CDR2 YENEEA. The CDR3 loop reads CASSDRTSGDEQYF. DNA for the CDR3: TGTGCCAGCAGCGATCGGACTAGCGGGGACGAGCAGTACTTC.

The DNA for the CDR3 is TGTGCCAGCAGCCAACACGGGGATGCCTATGGCTACACCTTC. This sequence encodes CASSQHGDAYGYTF. The chain carries TRBV14 and TRBJ1-2, with D hard to call. The V gene's germline CDR1 is SGHDN and CDR2 FVKESK. The V gene lost 2 bases and the J gene lost 4 bases, with 11 bases spanning the gap. This CDR3 is built from 14 residues.

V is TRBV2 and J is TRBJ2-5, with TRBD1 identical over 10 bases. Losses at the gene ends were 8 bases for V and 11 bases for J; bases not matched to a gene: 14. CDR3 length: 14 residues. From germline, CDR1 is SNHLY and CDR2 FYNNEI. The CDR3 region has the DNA TGTGCCAGCGCTACGGGACAGGGGTGGGAAGAGCAGTACTTC. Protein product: CASATGQGWEEQYF.

The CDR3 spells CASSVQGGTGNNQPQHF. Written as DNA, the CDR3 is TGTGCCAGTAGTGTCCAGGGCGGGACAGGGAACAATCAGCCCCAGCATTTT. J is TRBJ1-5 and V is TRBV19, with 9 bases identical to TRBD1. Trimming took 5 bases from V and 3 from J; bases not matched to a gene: 11. CDR1 is LNHDA and CDR2 is SQIVND in the germline V gene (reference sequence). This CDR3 has 17 residues.

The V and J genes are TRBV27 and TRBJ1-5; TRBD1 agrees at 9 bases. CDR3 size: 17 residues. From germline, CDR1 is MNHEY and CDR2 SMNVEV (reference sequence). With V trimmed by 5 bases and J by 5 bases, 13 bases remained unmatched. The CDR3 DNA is TGTGCCAGCAGTGTGACCTCCGGGACAGGGCCGGATCAGCCCCAGCATTTT. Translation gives CASSVTSGTGPDQPQHF.

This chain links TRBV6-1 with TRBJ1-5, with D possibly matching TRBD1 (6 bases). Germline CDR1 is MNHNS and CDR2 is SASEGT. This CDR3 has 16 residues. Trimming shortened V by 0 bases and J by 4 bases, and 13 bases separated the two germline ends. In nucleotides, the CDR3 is TGTGCCAGCAGTGAAGCAGAGGGCCAGGGGAATCAGCCCCAGCATTTT. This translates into CASSEAEGQGNQPQHF.